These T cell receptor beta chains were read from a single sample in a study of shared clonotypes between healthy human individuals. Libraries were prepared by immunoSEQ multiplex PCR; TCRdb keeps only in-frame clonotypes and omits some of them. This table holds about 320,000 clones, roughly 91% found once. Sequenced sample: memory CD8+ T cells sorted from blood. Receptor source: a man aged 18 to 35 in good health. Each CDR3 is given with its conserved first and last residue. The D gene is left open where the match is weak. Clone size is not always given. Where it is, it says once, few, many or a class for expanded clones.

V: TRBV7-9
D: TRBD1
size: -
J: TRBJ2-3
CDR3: CASSSGQTWWADTQYF
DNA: TGTGCCAGCAGCTCGGGACAGACTTGGTGGGCAGATACGCAGTATTTT

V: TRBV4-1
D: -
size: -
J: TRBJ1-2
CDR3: CASSQAGGNYGYTF
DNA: TGCGCCAGCAGCCAGGCGGGGGGAAACTATGGCTACACCTTC

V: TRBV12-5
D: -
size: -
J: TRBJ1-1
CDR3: CASGLEGPVEAFF
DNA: TGTGCTAGTGGTTTGGAAGGCCCAGTCGAAGCTTTCTTT

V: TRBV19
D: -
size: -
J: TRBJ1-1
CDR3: CASSIGENTEAFF
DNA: TGTGCCAGTAGTATAGGGGAGAACACTGAAGCTTTCTTT

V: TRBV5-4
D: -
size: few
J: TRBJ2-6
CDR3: CASTGDGLTAALEGANVLTF
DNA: TGTGCCAGCACAGGGGATGGACTTACAGCCGCCCTGGAAGGGGCCAACGTCCTGACTTTC

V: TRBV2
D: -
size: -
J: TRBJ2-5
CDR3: CASSDDYNLYQETQYF
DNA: TGTGCCAGCAGTGACGACTACAACTTGTACCAAGAGACCCAGTACTTC

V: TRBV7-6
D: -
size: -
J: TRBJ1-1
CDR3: CASSRDLLINTEAFF
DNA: TGTGCCAGCAGCCGGGACCTCCTGATTAACACTGAAGCTTTCTTT

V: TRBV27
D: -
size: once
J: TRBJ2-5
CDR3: CASSLAGTIETQYF
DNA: TGTGCCAGCAGTTTGGCAGGGACCATCGAGACCCAGTACTTC

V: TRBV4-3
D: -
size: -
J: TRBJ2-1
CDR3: CASSQLVGGSYNEQFF
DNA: TGCGCCAGCAGCCAATTGGTGGGGGGCTCCTACAATGAGCAGTTCTTC

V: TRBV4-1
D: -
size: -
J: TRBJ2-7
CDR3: CASSQEPGGSYEQYF
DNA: TGCGCCAGCAGCCAAGAGCCAGGGGGGAGCTACGAGCAGTACTTC

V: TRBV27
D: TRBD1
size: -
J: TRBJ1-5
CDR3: CASSWDRGGQPQHF
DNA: TGTGCCAGCAGTTGGGACAGGGGCGGTCAGCCCCAGCATTTT

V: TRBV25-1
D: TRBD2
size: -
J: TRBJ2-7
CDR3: CASSGTSGAHYEQYF
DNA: TGTGCCAGCAGTGGGACTAGCGGGGCCCATTACGAGCAGTACTTC

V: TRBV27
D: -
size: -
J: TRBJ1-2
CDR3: CASSLSGGDGYTF
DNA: TGTGCCAGCAGTTTATCGGGTGGCGATGGCTACACCTTC

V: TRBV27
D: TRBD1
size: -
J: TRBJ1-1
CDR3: CASSSRDRVAEAFF
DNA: TGTGCCAGCAGTTCACGGGACAGGGTCGCTGAAGCTTTCTTT

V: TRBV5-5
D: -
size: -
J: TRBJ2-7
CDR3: CASSGDEFETYEQYF
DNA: TGTGCCAGCAGCGGGGACGAATTTGAGACCTACGAGCAGTACTTC

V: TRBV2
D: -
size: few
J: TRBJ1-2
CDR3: CASSVTRNHGYTF
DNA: TGTGCCAGCAGTGTAACCAGGAACCATGGCTACACCTTC

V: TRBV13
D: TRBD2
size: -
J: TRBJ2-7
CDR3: CASSLPSGGDEQYF
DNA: TGTGCCAGCAGCTTACCTAGCGGGGGGGACGAGCAGTACTTC

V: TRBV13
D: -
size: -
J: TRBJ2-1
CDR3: CASSQALARSSYNEQFF
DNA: TGTGCCAGCAGTCAAGCCTTAGCGAGAAGCTCCTACAATGAGCAGTTCTTC

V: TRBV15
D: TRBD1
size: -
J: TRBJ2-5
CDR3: CATSRDRGGSETQYF
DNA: TGTGCCACCAGCAGAGATAGAGGGGGCAGTGAGACCCAGTACTTC

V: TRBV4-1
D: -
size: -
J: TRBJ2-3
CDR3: CASQNMAASSTDTQYF
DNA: TGCGCCAGCCAAAACATGGCGGCCTCTAGCACAGATACGCAGTATTTT

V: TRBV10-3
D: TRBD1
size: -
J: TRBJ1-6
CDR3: CAITGTDNSPLHF
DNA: TGTGCCATCACCGGGACAGATAATTCACCCCTCCACTTT

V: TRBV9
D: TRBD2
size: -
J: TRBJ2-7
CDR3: CASSDPITGGTYEQYF
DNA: TGTGCCAGCAGCGATCCCATCACGGGAGGCACCTACGAGCAGTACTTC

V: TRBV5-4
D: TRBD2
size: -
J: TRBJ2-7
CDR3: CASSSGLAGGPYEQYF
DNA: TGTGCCAGCAGCTCAGGACTAGCGGGGGGCCCCTACGAGCAGTACTTC

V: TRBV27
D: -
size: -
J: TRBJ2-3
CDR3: CASSPSSDTQYF
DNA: TGTGCCAGCAGTCCGTCCTCAGATACGCAGTATTTT

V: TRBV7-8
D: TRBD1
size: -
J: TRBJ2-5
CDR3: CASTLLLGQLQETQYF
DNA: TGTGCCAGCACCCTTCTCTTGGGACAGCTACAAGAGACCCAGTACTTC

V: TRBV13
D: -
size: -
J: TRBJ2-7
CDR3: CASSPGEVYEQYF
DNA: TGTGCCAGCAGCCCCGGTGAGGTCTACGAGCAGTACTTC

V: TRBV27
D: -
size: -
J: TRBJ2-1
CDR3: CASSLSGEGYNEQFF
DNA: TGTGCCAGCAGTTTATCGGGAGAGGGCTACAATGAGCAGTTCTTC

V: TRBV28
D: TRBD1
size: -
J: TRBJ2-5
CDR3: CASSLFGQGETQYF
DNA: TGTGCCAGCAGTTTGTTCGGACAGGGAGAGACCCAGTACTTC

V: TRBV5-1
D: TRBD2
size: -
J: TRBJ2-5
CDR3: CASSSLRPGLAGEGGETQYF
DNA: TGCGCCAGCAGCTCCCTGAGGCCGGGACTAGCGGGAGAAGGAGGAGAGACCCAGTACTTC

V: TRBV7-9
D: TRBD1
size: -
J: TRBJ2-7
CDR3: CASTGQGGEQYF
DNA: TGTGCCAGCACGGGACAGGGCGGCGAGCAGTACTTC

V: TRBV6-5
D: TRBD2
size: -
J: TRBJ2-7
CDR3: CASRYLAGGSSYEQYF
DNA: TGTGCCAGCAGATACTTAGCGGGAGGGAGCTCCTACGAGCAGTACTTC

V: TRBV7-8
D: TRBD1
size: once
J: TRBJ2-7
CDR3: CASSLGDSYEQYF
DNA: TGTGCCAGCAGCTTAGGGGACAGCTACGAGCAGTACTTC

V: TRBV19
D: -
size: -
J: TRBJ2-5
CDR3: CASRAWADQETQYF
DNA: TGTGCCAGTAGGGCCTGGGCCGACCAAGAGACCCAGTACTTC

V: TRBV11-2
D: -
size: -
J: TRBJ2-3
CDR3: CASSLVRDDTDTQYF
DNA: TGTGCCAGCAGCTTAGTGCGGGATGACACAGATACGCAGTATTTT

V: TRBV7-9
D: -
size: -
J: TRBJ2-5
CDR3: CASSQLAWETQYF
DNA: TGTGCCAGCAGCCAACTAGCTTGGGAGACCCAGTACTTC

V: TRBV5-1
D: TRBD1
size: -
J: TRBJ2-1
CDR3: CASSSTRDRPYNEQFF
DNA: TGCGCCAGCAGCTCAACCCGGGACAGGCCCTACAATGAGCAGTTCTTC

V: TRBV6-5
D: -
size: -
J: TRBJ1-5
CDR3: CASSFLRSSQPQHF
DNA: TGTGCCAGCAGCTTCCTAAGAAGCTCCCAGCCCCAGCATTTT

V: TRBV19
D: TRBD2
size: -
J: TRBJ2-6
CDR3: CASLGPSGGITPSGANVLTF
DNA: TGTGCCAGCCTTGGACCCAGCGGGGGGATTACACCCTCTGGGGCCAACGTCCTGACTTTC

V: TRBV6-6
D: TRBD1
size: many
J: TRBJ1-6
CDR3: CAYLRDSFFNSPLHF
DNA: TGTGCCTATTTGCGGGACAGCTTTTTTAATTCACCCCTCCACTTT

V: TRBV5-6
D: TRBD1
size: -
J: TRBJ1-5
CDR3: CASSYGTGGDQPQHF
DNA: TGTGCCAGCAGCTACGGGACAGGGGGCGATCAGCCCCAGCATTTT

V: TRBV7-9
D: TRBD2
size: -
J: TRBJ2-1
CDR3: CASSQTSGSNNEQFF
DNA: TGTGCCAGCAGCCAAACTAGCGGGAGTAACAATGAGCAGTTCTTC

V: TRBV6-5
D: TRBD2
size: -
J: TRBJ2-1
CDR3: CASSSWTRGTYNEQFF
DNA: TGTGCCAGCAGTTCCTGGACTAGAGGGACCTACAATGAGCAGTTCTTC

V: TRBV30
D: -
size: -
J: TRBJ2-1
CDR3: CAWSWEDSYNEQFF
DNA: TGTGCCTGGAGTTGGGAGGACTCCTACAATGAGCAGTTCTTC

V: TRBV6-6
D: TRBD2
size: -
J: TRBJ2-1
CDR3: CASSYSRGSMNEQFF
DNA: TGTGCCAGCAGTTACTCGCGGGGGAGTATGAATGAGCAGTTCTTC

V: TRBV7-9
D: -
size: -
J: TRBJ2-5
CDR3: CASSLNTRGPPRETQYF
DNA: TGTGCCAGCAGCTTAAATACCCGGGGGCCTCCCCGAGAGACCCAGTACTTC